Following are 24 T cell receptor beta chains from one sample sequenced in a study of cytotoxic CD8 clonotypes in ibrutinib-treated CLL. Data came from immunoSEQ multiplex PCR; TCRdb stores just in-frame clones and leaves some out. The table includes fewer than 400,000 clones, roughly 70% detected once. This specimen consisted of PBMCs, obtained after 36 months of ibrutinib treatment. Receptor source: a human donor with chronic lymphocytic leukemia.

The chain recombines TRBV4-1 with TRBJ2-7, with 7 bases fitting TRBD2. CDR3 length: 14 amino acids. Germline trimming cut 1 base from V and 6 bases from J; bases unmatched to any gene: 6. The germline V gene encodes CDR1 MGHRA and CDR2 YSYEKL. The CDR3 DNA reads as TGCGCCAGCAGCCAAGGGTGGCTAGCGGCCGAGCAGTACTTC. It yields the protein CASSQGWLAAEQYF.

V is TRBV6-5 and J is TRBJ2-2; 8 bases align to TRBD1. Losses at the gene ends were 6 bases for V and 7 bases for J; bases not matched to a gene: 7. CDR1 and CDR2 from the germline V gene are MNHEY and SVGAGI. The CDR3 has 14 residues. DNA of the CDR3: TGTGCCAGCAGCTCCGGACAGGGTCACGGGGAGCTGTTTTTT. This gives the protein CASSSGQGHGELFF.

V gene TRBV7-2 combines with J gene TRBJ2-7, with D perhaps matching TRBD2 (6 bases). This CDR3 region has 14 residues. Germline V gives CDR1 SGHTA, CDR2 FQGNSA. Trimming pared 3 bases from V and 3 bases from J, leaving 12 bases between. This chain's CDR3 is CASSFAGPLYEQYF. Here the CDR3 DNA reads TGTGCCAGCAGCTTCGCGGGACCTCTCTACGAGCAGTACTTC.

This clone was recorded a few times. The rearrangement uses TRBV9 and TRBJ2-1; possibly TRBD1 for D (6 bases). This CDR3 spans 13 amino acids. Germline assignment: CDR1 SGDLS and CDR2 YYNGEE. V lost 7 bases and J 0 bases, leaving 8 bases between the germline ends. The CDR3 protein is CASGGRSYNEQFF. CDR3 sequence (DNA): TGTGCCAGCGGGGGCCGCTCCTACAATGAGCAGTTCTTC.

The chain links TRBV7-2 to TRBJ2-3, with D uncertain. Germline V lookup: CDR1 SGHTA, CDR2 FQGNSA. The V end was cut by 4 bases, the J end by 6 bases, with 14 bases between. The CDR3 is 14 amino acids. This CDR3 is CASSSSPSPDTQYF. As DNA, the CDR3 is TGTGCCAGCAGCTCCAGCCCGAGCCCGGATACGCAGTATTTT.

The table lists this clone with a few counts. The rearrangement links TRBV7-8 to TRBJ2-7, with no clear D. The germline V gene encodes CDR1 SGHVS and CDR2 FQNEAQ. The CDR3 extends over 14 amino acids. V lost 1 base, J lost 5 bases, and 12 bases lay in between. CDR3 nucleotide sequence: TGTGCCAGCAGCTTAGTTCCACGCTACCACGAGCAGTACTTC. Its protein is CASSLVPRYHEQYF.

This chain links TRBV9 with TRBJ2-1; TRBD2 agrees at 7 bases. The ends lost 0 bases at V and 5 bases at J; junction bases unmatched: 11. This CDR3 is built from 17 residues. Germline V gene sequence: CDR1 SGDLS, CDR2 YYNGEE. CDR3 in DNA: TGTGCCAGCAGCGTAGCTTCTAGCGGAAGACTAAACAATGAGCAGTTCTTC. Translating gives CASSVASSGRLNNEQFF.

The V gene is TRBV2, the J gene TRBJ1-1, with D uncertain. CDR1 and CDR2 (germline): SNHLY, FYNNEI. Trimming pared 0 bases from V and 0 bases from J, leaving 8 bases between. The CDR3 contains 15 residues. The CDR3 reads CASSEAEFMNTEAFF. The DNA of the CDR3 is TGTGCCAGCAGTGAAGCGGAGTTCATGAACACTGAAGCTTTCTTT.

The table lists this clone with a few counts. Here the CDR3 DNA reads TGCGCCAGCAGCCAAGAGTTACGCGGCACAGATACGCAGTATTTT. This translates into CASSQELRGTDTQYF. The genes are TRBV4-1 and TRBJ2-3, with D unresolved. Trimming pared 0 bases from V and 1 base from J, leaving 8 bases between. This CDR3 region has 15 residues. Germline CDR1 and CDR2: MGHRA and YSYEKL.

The chain recombines TRBV29-1 with TRBJ2-4, with D hard to call. Germline CDR1 is SQVTM and CDR2 is ANQGSEA. V lost 5 bases and J lost 0, with 11 bases in between. The CDR3 runs to 14 residues. For the CDR3, the DNA is TGCAGCGTTATTACGGTTGTAGCCAAAAACATTCAGTACTTC. Protein sequence: CSVITVVAKNIQYF.

This chain joins TRBV4-2 and TRBJ1-4, with 10 bases that match TRBD1. Germline V gene sequence: CDR1 LGHNA, CDR2 YNFKEQ. V lost 1 base, J lost 7 bases, and 3 bases stayed unmatched. The CDR3 runs 15 residues. The CDR3, as DNA: TGTGCCAGCAGCCAAGTCGGGGACAGGGGTGAAAAACTGTTTTTT. This translates into CASSQVGDRGEKLFF.

This chain joins TRBV4-1 and TRBJ1-5; no firm D call. The CDR3 contains 15 residues. CDR1 is MGHRA and CDR2 is YSYEKL in the germline V gene. V lost 0 bases to trimming and J lost 4 bases, with 10 bases between them. The CDR3 nucleotides read TGCGCCAGCAGCCAAGACGCGGCAGGAAATCAGCCCCAGCATTTT. Its translation: CASSQDAAGNQPQHF.

The V call is TRBV29-1, the J call TRBJ1-1; TRBD1 matches 8 bases. The CDR3 runs 12 residues. V lost 8 bases and J lost 5; bases outside the gene matches: 7. Germline V gives CDR1 SQVTM, CDR2 ANQGSEA. This CDR3 reads CSIGQGRTEAFF. The DNA for the CDR3 is TGCAGCATCGGACAGGGAAGAACTGAAGCTTTCTTT. Supplemented by reference TRBV29-1 and TRBJ1-1, the full variable domain reads SAVISQKPSRDICQRGTSLTIQCQVDSQVTMMFWYRQQPGQSLTLIATANQGSEATYESGFVIDKFPISRPNLTFSTLTVSNMSPEDSSIYLCSIGQGRTEAFFGQGTRLTVV.

For the CDR3, the DNA is TGTGCCAGCAACCGAGCGGGTATCTCCGGGGAGCTGTTTTTT. Its translation: CASNRAGISGELFF. V is TRBV27 and J is TRBJ2-2; D is possibly TRBD2 (6 bases). The V and J ends lost 7 bases and 6 bases respectively, with 15 bases between them. The CDR3 totals 14 residues. Germline V gives CDR1 MNHEY, CDR2 SMNVEV (reference sequence).

This clone was counted once. The chain couples TRBV6-5 to TRBJ2-1, with TRBD1 matching over 11 bases. The V gene end was trimmed by 6 bases and the J gene end by 7 bases; junction bases not matched to a gene: 5. Germline V lookup: CDR1 MNHEY, CDR2 SVGAGI. The CDR3 totals 14 residues. The CDR3 here is CASRRDRGKNEQFF. The CDR3 DNA sequence: TGTGCCAGCAGGAGGGACAGGGGGAAGAATGAGCAGTTCTTC.

The chain has TRBV6-6 and TRBJ1-5; D is ambiguous. The CDR3 length is 12 residues. Trimming removed 4 bases at V and 5 bases at J, with 6 bases between. From germline, CDR1 is MNHNY and CDR2 SVGAGI (reference sequence). The CDR3 DNA reads as TGTGCCAGCAGTTCGACGGATCAGCCCCAGCATTTT. Residues: CASSSTDQPQHF.

The chain joins TRBV7-9 to TRBJ2-1; the D gene could be TRBD1 or TRBD2 (5 bases each). Germline CDR1 reads SEHNR; CDR2 reads FQNEAQ (reference sequence). Trimming shortened V by 3 bases and J by 1 base, and 13 bases separated the two germline ends. The CDR3 has 16 residues. CDR3 loop: CASSFRDLQSYNEQFF. CDR3 DNA sequence: TGTGCCAGCAGCTTCCGGGACCTCCAGTCCTACAATGAGCAGTTCTTC.

V gene TRBV5-1 combines with J gene TRBJ1-1, with D possibly TRBD1 on 5 matching bases. The CDR3 length is 14 residues. V dropped 0 bases and J dropped 6 bases, with 12 bases sitting between them. Germline CDR1 is SGHRS and CDR2 is YFSETQ. The CDR3 here is CASSLEIQGAEAFF. CDR3 DNA sequence: TGCGCCAGCAGCTTGGAAATCCAGGGAGCTGAAGCTTTCTTT.

The chain couples TRBV7-6 to TRBJ1-1; 8 nucleotides agree with TRBD1. V trimming: 1 base; J trimming: 10 bases; junction bases outside the gene matches: 8. Germline V gene data show CDR1 as SGHVS and CDR2 as FNYEAQ. This CDR3 is 14 amino acids long. The CDR3 DNA reads as TGTGCCAGCAGCTTAGTGCGGGGACAGGTCGCAGCTTTCTTT. Translation gives CASSLVRGQVAAFF.

This chain links TRBV6-1 with TRBJ1-1; D uncertain. V was clipped by 7 bases and J by 1 base, with 10 bases between them. The germline V gene encodes CDR1 MNHNS and CDR2 SASEGT. CDR3 size: 13 residues. CDR3 nucleotides: TGTGCCAGCAAAGGCAGGCAGAACACTGAAGCTTTCTTT. As protein: CASKGRQNTEAFF.

The chain uses TRBV4-1 and TRBJ2-2, with 8 positions matching TRBD1. Germline V gives CDR1 MGHRA, CDR2 YSYEKL. The CDR3 extends over 13 amino acids. With 5 bases clipped from V and 6 bases from J, the junction kept 2 bases outside the gene matches. The CDR3 here is CASSAQGAGELFF. The CDR3 DNA reads as TGCGCCAGCAGCGCACAGGGGGCCGGGGAGCTGTTTTTT.

The V and J genes are TRBV5-1 and TRBJ2-2; D gene unclear. Germline V gives CDR1 SGHRS, CDR2 YFSETQ. Trimming removed 1 base from V and 4 bases from J, with 14 bases in between. This CDR3 is built from 16 residues. CDR3 coding DNA: TGCGCCAGCAGCTTGTTTGGCCGGTCGGGCACCGGGGAGCTGTTTTTT. It is translated as CASSLFGRSGTGELFF.

This chain links TRBV10-3 with TRBJ2-1; 8 positions agree with TRBD2. The CDR3 covers 14 residues. V lost 11 bases and J lost 9; bases outside the gene matches: 15. The germline V gene has CDR1 ENHRY and CDR2 SYGVKD. CDR3 amino acids: CAAQTSASVGEQFF. The DNA of the CDR3 is TGTGCCGCGCAGACTAGCGCCTCCGTGGGTGAGCAGTTCTTC.

This chain joins TRBV11-2 and TRBJ1-5; D is ambiguous. V was shortened by 0 bases and J by 3 bases, with 6 bases between the two germline ends. Germline values: CDR1 SGHAT, CDR2 FQNNGV. The CDR3 spans 14 residues. The CDR3, as DNA: TGTGCCAGCAGCTTAGATCGCTACAATCAGCCCCAGCATTTT. Translating gives CASSLDRYNQPQHF.